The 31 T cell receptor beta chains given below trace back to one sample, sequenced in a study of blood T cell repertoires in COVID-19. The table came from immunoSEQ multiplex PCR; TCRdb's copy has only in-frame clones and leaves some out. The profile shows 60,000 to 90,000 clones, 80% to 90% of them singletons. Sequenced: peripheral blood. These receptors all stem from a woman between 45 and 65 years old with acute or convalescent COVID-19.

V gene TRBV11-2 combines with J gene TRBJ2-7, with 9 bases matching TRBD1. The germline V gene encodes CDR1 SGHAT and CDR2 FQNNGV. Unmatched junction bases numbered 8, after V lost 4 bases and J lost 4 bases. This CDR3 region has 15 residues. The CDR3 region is CASSSLNGQGYEQYF. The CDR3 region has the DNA TGTGCCAGCAGCTCGTTAAACGGACAGGGGTACGAGCAGTACTTC.

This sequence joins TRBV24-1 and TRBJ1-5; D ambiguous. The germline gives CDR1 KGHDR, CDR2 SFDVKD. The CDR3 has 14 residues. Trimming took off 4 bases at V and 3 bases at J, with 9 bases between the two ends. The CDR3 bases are TGTGCCACCAGTGACCCCTCCTTCAATCAGCCCCAGCATTTT. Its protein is CATSDPSFNQPQHF.

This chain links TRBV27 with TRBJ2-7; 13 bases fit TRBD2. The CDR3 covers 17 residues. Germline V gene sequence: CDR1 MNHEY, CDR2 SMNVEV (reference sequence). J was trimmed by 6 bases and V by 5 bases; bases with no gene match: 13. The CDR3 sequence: CASSPLSGTSGTGEQYF. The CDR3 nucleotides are TGTGCCAGCAGTCCACTCTCCGGGACTAGCGGGACTGGCGAGCAGTACTTC.

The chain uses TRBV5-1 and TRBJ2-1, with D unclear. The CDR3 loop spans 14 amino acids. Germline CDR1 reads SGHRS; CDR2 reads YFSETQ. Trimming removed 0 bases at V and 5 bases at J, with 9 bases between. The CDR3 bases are TGCGCCAGCAGCTTGGCTGTCACTAACAATGAGCAGTTCTTC. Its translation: CASSLAVTNNEQFF.

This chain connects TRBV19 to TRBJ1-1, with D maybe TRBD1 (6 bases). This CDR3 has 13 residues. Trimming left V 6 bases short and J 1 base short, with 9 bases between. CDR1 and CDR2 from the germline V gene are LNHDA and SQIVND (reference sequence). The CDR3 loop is CASRTGTNTEAFF. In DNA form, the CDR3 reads TGTGCCAGTAGGACAGGAACGAACACTGAAGCTTTCTTT. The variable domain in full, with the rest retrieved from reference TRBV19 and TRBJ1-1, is DGGITQSPKYLFRKEGQNVTLSCEQNLNHDAMYWYRQDPGQGLRLIYYSQIVNDFQKGDIAEGYSVSREKKESFPLTVTSAQKNPTAFYLCASRTGTNTEAFFGQGTRLTVV.

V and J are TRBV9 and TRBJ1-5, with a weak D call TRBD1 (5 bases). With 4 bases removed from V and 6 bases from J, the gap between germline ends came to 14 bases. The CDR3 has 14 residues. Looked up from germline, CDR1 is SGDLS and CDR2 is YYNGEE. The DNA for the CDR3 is TGTGCCAGCAGCAGAACCCCCGGGGGTCAGCCCCAGCATTTT. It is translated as CASSRTPGGQPQHF.

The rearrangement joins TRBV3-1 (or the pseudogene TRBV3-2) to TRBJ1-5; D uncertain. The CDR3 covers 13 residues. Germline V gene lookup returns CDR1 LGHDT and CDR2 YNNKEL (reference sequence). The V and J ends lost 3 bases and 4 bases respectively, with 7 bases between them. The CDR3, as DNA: TGTGCCAGCAGCCAGGGCGTTAATCAGCCCCAGCATTTT. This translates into CASSQGVNQPQHF.

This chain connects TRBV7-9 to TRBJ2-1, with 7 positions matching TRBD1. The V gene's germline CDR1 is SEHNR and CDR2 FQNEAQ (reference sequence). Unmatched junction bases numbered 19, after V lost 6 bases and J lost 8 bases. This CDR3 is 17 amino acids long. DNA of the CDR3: TGTGCCAGCAGATATATAGGGGCGAGGCCAAGGGGGCATGAGCAGTTCTTC. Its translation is CASRYIGARPRGHEQFF.

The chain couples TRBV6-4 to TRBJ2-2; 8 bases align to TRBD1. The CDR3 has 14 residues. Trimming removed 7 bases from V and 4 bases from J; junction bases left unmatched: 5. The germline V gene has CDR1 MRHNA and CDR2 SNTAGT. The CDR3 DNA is TGTGCCAGCAAAGGGCAGGGGGCCACCGGGGAGCTGTTTTTT. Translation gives CASKGQGATGELFF.

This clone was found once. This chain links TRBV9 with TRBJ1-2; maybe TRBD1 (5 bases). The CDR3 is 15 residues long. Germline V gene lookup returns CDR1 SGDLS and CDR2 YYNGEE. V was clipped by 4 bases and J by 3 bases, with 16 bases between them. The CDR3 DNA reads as TGTGCCAGCAGCCTAGAGTGGGGAGGGGACTATGGCTACACCTTC. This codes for CASSLEWGGDYGYTF.

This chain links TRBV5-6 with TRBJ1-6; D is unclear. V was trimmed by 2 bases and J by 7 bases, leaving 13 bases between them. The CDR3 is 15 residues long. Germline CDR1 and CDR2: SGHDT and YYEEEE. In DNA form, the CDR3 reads TGTGCCAGCAGCTTCCTAGACCCAACAAATTCACCCCTCCACTTT. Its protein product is CASSFLDPTNSPLHF.

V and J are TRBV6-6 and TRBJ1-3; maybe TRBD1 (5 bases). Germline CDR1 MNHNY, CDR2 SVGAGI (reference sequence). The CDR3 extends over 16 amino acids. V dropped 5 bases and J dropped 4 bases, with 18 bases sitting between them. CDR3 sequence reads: CASSTWTTNLGNTIYF. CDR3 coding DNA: TGTGCCAGCAGTACCTGGACAACAAACTTGGGAAACACCATATATTTT.

CDR3 nucleotide sequence: TGTGCCAGCCGAGCGGACAGAGATTATGGCTACACCTTC. Amino acids: CASRADRDYGYTF. The chain uses TRBV19 and TRBJ1-2; D perhaps matches TRBD1 (6 bases). CDR1 and CDR2 from the germline V gene are LNHDA and SQIVND (reference sequence). The ends were cut back, 9 bases at V and 5 bases at J, with 16 bases in the middle. CDR3 length: 13 amino acids.

Here the CDR3 reads CASSQGALGSTEAFF. In DNA form, the CDR3 reads TGTGCCAGCAGCCAGGGGGCACTGGGGAGCACTGAAGCTTTCTTT. This chain connects TRBV3-1 (or the pseudogene TRBV3-2) to TRBJ1-1; maybe TRBD1 (6 bases). The V gene's germline CDR1 is LGHDT and CDR2 YNNKEL (reference sequence). V dropped 3 bases and J dropped 4 bases, with 15 bases sitting between them. The CDR3 loop spans 15 amino acids.

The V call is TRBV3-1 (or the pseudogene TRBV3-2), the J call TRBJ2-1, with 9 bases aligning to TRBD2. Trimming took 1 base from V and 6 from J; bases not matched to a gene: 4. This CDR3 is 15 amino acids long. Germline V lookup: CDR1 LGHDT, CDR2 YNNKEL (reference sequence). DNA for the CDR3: TGTGCCAGCAGCCAAGGGGCTAGCGGGGTCAATGAGCAGTTCTTC. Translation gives CASSQGASGVNEQFF.

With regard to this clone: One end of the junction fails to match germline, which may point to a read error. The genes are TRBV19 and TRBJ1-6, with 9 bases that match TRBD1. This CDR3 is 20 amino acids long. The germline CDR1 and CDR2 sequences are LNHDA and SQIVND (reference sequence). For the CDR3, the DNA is TGTGCTAGTAGTACTGACCCGGGACAGGGAAGGGGAGGATTACTTTCACCCCTCCACTTT. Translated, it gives CASSTDPGQGRGGLLSPLHF.

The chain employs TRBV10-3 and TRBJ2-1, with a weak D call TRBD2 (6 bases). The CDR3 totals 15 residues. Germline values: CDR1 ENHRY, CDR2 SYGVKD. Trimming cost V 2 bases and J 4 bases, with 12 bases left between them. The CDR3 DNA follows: TGTGCCATCAGTGAGCCGGGACTGGGTTACAATGAGCAGTTCTTC. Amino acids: CAISEPGLGYNEQFF.

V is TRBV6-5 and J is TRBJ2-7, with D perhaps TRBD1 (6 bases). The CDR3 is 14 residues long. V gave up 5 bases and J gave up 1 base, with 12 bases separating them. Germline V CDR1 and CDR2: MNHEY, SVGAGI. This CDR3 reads CASSPSTGSYEQYF. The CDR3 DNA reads TGTGCCAGCAGTCCGAGTACAGGGTCCTACGAGCAGTACTTC.

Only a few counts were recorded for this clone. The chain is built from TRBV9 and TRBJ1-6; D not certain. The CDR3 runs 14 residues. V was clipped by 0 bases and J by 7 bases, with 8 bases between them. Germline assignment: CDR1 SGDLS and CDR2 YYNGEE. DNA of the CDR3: TGTGCCAGCAGCGTAGGCCCACTCAATTCACCCCTCCACTTT. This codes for CASSVGPLNSPLHF.

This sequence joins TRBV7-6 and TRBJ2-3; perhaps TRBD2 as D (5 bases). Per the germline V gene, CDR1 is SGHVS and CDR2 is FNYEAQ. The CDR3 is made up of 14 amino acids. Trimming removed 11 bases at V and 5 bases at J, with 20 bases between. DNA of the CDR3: TGTGCCTCCCGGCTGTGGGAGTCGGGAGATACGCAGTATTTT. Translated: CASRLWESGDTQYF. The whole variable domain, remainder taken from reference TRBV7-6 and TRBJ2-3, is GAGVSQSPRYKVTKRGQDVALRCDPISGHVSLYWYRQALGQGPEFLTYFNYEAQQDKSGLPNDRFSAERPEGSISTLTIQRTEQRDSAMYRCASRLWESGDTQYFGPGTRLTVL.

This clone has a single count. The CDR3 spells CASSLVPSGEEDTQYF. DNA for the CDR3: TGTGCCAGCAGCTTAGTCCCTAGCGGGGAGGAGGATACGCAGTATTTT. The chain employs TRBV7-9 and TRBJ2-3; 9 bases are a match to TRBD2. With 1 base clipped from V and 6 bases from J, the junction kept 8 bases outside the gene matches. The CDR3 has 16 residues. Germline V gives CDR1 SEHNR, CDR2 FQNEAQ (reference sequence).

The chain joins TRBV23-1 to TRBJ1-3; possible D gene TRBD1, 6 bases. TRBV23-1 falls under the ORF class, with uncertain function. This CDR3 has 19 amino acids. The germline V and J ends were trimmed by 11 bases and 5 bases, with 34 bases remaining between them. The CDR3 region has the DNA TGCGCCGAACAGGGTATGCTGGCTAGCTTTATCTCCTACCGAAACACCATATATTTT. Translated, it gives CAEQGMLASFISYRNTIYF.

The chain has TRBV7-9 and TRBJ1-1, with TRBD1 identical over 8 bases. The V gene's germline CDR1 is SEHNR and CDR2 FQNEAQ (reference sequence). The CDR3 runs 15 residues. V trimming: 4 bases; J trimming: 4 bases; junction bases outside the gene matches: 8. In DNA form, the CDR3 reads TGTGCCAGCAGCTCGCAGGGGGCCCTTAGCACTGAAGCTTTCTTT. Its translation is CASSSQGALSTEAFF.

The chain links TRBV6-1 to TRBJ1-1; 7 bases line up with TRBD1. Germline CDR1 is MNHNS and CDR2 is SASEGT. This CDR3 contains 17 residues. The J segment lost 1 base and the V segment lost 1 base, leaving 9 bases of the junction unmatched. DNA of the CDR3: TGTGCCAGCAGTGAAGGGACAGGCTTTATCGAGAACACTGAAGCTTTCTTT. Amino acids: CASSEGTGFIENTEAFF.

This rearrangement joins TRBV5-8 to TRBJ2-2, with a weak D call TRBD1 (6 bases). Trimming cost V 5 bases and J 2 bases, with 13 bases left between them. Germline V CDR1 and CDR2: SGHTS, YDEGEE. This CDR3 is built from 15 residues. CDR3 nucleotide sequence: TGTGCCAGCAGTCGAGGGGGTGGCAACACCGGGGAGCTGTTTTTT. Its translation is CASSRGGGNTGELFF.

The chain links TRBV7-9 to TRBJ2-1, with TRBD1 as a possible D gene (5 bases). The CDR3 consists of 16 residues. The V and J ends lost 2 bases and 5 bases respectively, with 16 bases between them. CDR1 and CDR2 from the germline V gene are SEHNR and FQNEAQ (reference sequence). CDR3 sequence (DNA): TGTGCCAGCAGCTTAATTGGGGCGATTACCCACAATGAGCAGTTCTTC. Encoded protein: CASSLIGAITHNEQFF.

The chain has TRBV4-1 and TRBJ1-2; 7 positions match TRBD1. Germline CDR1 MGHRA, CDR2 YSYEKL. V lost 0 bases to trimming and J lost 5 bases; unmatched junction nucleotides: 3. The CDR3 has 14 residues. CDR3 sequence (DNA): TGCGCCAGCAGCCAAGATGCAGGGGGGTATGGCTACACCTTC. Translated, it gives CASSQDAGGYGYTF.

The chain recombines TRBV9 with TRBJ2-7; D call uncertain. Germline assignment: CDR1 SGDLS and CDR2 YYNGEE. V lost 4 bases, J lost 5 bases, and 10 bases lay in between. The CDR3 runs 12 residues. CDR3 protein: CASSPPSNEQYF. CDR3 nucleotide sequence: TGTGCCAGCAGCCCTCCCTCTAACGAGCAGTACTTC.

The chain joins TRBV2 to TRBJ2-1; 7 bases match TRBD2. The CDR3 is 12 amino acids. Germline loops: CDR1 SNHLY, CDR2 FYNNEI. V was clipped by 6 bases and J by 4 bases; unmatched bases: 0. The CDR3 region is CASSGGYNEQFF. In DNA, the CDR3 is TGTGCCAGCAGCGGGGGGTACAATGAGCAGTTCTTC.

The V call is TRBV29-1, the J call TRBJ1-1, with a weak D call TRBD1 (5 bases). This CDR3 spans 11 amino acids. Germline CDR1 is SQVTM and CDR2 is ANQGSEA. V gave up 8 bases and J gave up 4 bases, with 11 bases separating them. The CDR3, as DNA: TGCAGCCTTGGGGCGGGCACTGAAGCTTTCTTT. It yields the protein CSLGAGTEAFF.

The CDR3 loop is CASSLGVSNQETQYF. The CDR3, as DNA: TGTGCCAGCAGCTTGGGAGTAAGTAACCAAGAGACCCAGTACTTC. The rearrangement uses TRBV5-4 and TRBJ2-5; unclear D gene. The CDR3 runs 15 residues. Trimming pared 0 bases from V and 0 bases from J, leaving 9 bases between. Germline V CDR1 and CDR2: SGHNT, YYREEE (reference sequence).